This T cell receptor (beta chain) was sequenced during a study of blood T cell repertoires in COVID-19. Study-level information: The United States, Italy and Spain provided the acute and convalescent COVID-19 samples. PBMCs, B-cell-depleted T cells, or T cells were the source of the cDNA or gDNA that made up the material.

Patients in Seattle were enrolled during active infection, then followed longitudinally. Per the original data handling: Using reference gene primer amplification, nucleated cell counts were estimated. Sequencing used immunoSEQ multiplex PCR; TCRdb keeps in-frame clones, though not all of them. D and trimming were read from the DNA, whereas the V and J calls and clone size are those reported in that table. The sample records around 160,000 clones, 85% to 95% being singletons. V trimming: 6 bases; J trimming: 0 bases; junction bases outside the gene matches: 7. Germline V CDR1 and CDR2: SQVTM, ANQGSEA. The CDR3 spans 14 residues.

This chain links TRBV29-1 with TRBJ1-1; 7 nucleotides line up with TRBD1. The material sequenced was peripheral blood. This receptor was taken from an older woman with COVID-19, enrolled during active disease. The CDR3 sequence is CSVAPGTVNTEAFF. The CDR3 bases are TGCAGCGTCGCCCCCGGGACAGTGAACACTGAAGCTTTCTTT.